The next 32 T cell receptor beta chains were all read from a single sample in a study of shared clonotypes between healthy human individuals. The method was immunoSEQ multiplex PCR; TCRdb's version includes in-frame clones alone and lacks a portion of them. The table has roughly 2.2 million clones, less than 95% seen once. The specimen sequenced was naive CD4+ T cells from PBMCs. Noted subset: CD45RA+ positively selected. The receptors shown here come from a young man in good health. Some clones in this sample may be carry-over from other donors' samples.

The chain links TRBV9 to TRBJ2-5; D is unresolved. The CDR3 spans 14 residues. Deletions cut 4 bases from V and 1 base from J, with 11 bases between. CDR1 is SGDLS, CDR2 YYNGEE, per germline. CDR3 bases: TGTGCCAGCAGCCTAGGACCGGTCCAAGAGACCCAGTACTTC. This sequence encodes CASSLGPVQETQYF.

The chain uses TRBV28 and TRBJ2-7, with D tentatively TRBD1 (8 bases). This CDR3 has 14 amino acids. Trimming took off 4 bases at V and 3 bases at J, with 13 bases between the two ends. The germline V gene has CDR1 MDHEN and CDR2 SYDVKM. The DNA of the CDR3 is TGTGCCAGCAGTTCACAGGGGGGGTTCTACGAGCAGTACTTC. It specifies CASSSQGGFYEQYF.

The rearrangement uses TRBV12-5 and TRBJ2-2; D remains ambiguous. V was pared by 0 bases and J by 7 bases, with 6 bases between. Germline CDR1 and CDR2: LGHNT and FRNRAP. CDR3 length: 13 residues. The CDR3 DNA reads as TGTGCTAGTGGTTTGGTAGAAGTCGGGGAGCTGTTTTTT. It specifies CASGLVEVGELFF. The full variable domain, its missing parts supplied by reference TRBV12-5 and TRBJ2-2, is DARVTQTPRHKVTEMGQEVTMRCQPILGHNTVFWYRQTMMQGLELLAYFRNRAPLDDSGMPKDRFSAEMPDATLATLKIQPSEPRDSAVYFCASGLVEVGELFFGEGSRLTVL.

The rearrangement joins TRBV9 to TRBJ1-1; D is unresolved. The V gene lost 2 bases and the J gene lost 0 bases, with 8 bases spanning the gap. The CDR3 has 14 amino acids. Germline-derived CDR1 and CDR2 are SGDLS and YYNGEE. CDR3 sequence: CASSVDGVNTEAFF. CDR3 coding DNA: TGTGCCAGCAGCGTCGACGGGGTGAACACTGAAGCTTTCTTT.

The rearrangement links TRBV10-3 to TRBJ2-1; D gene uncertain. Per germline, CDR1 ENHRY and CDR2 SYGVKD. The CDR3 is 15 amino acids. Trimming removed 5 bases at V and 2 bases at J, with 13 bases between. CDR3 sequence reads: CAISPQAGTYNEQFF. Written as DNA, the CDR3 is TGTGCCATCAGTCCCCAGGCTGGTACCTACAATGAGCAGTTCTTC.

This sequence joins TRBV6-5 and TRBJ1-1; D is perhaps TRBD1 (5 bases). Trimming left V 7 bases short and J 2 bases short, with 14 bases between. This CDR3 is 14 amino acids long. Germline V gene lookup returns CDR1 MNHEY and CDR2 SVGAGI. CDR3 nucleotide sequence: TGTGCCAGCAAGAATCTTCAGGGCAACACTGAAGCTTTCTTT. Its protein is CASKNLQGNTEAFF.

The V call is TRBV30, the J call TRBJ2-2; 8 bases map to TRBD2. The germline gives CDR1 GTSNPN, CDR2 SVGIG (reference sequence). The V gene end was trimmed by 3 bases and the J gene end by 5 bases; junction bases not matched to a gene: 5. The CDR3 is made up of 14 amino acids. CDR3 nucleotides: TGTGCCTGGAGCCTGGGACTAGTAACCGGGGAGCTGTTTTTT. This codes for CAWSLGLVTGELFF.

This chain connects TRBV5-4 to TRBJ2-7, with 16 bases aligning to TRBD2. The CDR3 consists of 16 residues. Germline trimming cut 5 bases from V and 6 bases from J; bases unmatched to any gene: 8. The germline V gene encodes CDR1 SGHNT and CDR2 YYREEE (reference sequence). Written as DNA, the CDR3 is TGTGCCAGCAGGGCGGGGACTAGCGGGAGGGGAGTCGAGCAGTACTTC. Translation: CASRAGTSGRGVEQYF.

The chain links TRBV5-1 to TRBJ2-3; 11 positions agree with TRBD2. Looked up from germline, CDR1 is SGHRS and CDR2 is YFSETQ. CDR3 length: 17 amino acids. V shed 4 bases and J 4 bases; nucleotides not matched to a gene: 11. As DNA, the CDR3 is TGCGCCAGCAGCAGGGTGGTTCTAGCGGGAGGTTCAGATACGCAGTATTTT. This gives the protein CASSRVVLAGGSDTQYF.

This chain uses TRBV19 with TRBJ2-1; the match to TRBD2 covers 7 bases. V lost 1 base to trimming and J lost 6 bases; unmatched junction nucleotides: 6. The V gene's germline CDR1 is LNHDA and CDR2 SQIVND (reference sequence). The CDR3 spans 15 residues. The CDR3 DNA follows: TGTGCCAGTAGTATAGTTCGAGGCGGGAGCAATGAGCAGTTCTTC. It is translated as CASSIVRGGSNEQFF.

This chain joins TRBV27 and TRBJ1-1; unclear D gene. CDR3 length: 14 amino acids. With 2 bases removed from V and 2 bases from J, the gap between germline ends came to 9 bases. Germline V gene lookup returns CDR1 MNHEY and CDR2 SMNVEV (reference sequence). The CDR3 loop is CASSLGSANTEAFF. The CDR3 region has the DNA TGTGCCAGCAGTTTAGGTTCGGCCAACACTGAAGCTTTCTTT.

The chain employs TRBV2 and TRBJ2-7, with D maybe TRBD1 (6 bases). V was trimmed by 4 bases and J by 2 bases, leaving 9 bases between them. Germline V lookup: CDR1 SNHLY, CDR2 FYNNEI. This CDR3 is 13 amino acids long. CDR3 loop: CASSVGTTYEQYF. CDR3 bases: TGTGCCAGCAGTGTAGGGACAACCTACGAGCAGTACTTC.

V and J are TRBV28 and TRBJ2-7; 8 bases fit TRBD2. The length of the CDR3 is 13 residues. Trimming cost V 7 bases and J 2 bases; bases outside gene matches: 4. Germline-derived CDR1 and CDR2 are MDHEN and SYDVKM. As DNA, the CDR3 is TGTGCCAGCACGGGAGGGCCCACCTACGAGCAGTACTTC. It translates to CASTGGPTYEQYF.

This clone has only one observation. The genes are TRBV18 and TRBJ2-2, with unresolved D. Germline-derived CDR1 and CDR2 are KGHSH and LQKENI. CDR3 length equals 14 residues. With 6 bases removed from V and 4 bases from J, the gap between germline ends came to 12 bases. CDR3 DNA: TGTGCCAGCTCGGCAAGTCCCATCACCGGGGAGCTGTTTTTT. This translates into CASSASPITGELFF.

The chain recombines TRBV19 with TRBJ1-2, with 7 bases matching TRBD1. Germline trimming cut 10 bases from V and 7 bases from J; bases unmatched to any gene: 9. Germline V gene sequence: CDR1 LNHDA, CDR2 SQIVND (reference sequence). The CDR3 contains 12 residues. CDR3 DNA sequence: TGTGCCATTTCAGACAGGGACTCTGGCTACACCTTC. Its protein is CAISDRDSGYTF.

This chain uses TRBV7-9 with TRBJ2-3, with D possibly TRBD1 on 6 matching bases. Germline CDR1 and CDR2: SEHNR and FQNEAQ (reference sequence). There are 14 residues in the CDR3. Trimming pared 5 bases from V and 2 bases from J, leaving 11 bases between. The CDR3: CASSPGTHTDTQYF. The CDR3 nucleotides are TGTGCCAGCAGCCCCGGGACACACACAGATACGCAGTATTTT.

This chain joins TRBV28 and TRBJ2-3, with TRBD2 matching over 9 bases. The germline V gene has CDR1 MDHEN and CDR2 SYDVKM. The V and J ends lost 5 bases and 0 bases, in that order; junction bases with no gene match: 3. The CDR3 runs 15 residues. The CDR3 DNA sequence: TGTGCCAGCAGTCTTAGCGGGAGTAGCACAGATACGCAGTATTTT. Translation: CASSLSGSSTDTQYF.

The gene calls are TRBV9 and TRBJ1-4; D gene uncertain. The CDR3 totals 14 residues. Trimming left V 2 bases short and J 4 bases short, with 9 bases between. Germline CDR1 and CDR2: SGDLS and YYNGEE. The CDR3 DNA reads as TGTGCCAGCAGCGTTGGAAGTATTAATGAAAAACTGTTTTTT. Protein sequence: CASSVGSINEKLFF.

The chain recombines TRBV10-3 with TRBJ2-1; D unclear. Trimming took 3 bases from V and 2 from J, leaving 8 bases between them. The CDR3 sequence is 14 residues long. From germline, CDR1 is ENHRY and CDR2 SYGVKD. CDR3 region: CAISDRATYNEQFF. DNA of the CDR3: TGTGCCATCAGTGACCGGGCGACCTACAATGAGCAGTTCTTC.

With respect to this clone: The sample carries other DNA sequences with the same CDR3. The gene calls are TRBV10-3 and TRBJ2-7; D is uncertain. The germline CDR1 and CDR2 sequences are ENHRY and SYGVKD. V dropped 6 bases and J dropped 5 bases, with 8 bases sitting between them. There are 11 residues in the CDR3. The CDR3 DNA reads TGTGCCATCAGAACCACGGACGAGCAGTACTTC. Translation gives CAIRTTDEQYF.

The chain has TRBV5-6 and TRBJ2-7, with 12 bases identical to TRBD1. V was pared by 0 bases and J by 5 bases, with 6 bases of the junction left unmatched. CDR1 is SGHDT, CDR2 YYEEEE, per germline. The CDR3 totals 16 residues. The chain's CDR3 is CASSLAPGQGAHEQYF. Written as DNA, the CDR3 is TGTGCCAGCAGCTTGGCGCCGGGACAGGGGGCCCACGAGCAGTACTTC.

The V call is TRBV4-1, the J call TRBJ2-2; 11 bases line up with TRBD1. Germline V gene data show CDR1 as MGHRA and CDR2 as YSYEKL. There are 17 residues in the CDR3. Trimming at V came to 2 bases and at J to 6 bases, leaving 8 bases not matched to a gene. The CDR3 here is CASSQQAGQGVAGELFF. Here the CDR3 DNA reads TGCGCCAGCAGCCAACAGGCGGGACAGGGGGTCGCCGGGGAGCTGTTTTTT.

The CDR3 DNA reads as TGCGCCAGCAGCCAAGAGGTAGGACTAGCGGGCTTCCCACAAGAGACCCAGTACTTC. Amino acid sequence: CASSQEVGLAGFPQETQYF. This rearrangement joins TRBV4-1 to TRBJ2-5; TRBD2 matches at 11 bases. The junction had 11 bases not matched to a gene; V was cut back by 0 bases and J by 2 bases. In germline, CDR1 is MGHRA, CDR2 YSYEKL. The length of the CDR3 is 19 residues.

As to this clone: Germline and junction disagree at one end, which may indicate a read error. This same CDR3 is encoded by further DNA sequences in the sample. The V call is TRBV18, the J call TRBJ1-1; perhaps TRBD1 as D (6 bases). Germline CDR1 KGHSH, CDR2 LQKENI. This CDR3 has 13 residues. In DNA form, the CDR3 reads TGTGCCAGCTCACTAAACCGGGACACAGAAGCTTTCTTT. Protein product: CASSLNRDTEAFF.

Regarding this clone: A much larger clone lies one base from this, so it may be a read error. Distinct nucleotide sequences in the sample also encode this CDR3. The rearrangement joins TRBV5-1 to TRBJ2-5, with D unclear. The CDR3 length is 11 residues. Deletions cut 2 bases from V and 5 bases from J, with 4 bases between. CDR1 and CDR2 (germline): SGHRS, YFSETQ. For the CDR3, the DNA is TGCGCCAGCAGCTTTGAGGAGACCCAGTACTTC. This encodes CASSFEETQYF.

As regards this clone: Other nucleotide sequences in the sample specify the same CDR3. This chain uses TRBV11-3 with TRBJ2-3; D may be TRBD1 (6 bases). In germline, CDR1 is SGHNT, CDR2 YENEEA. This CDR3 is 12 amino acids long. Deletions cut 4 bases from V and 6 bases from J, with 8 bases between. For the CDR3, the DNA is TGTGCCAGCAGCTCAAGGGGGGATACGCAGTATTTT. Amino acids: CASSSRGDTQYF.

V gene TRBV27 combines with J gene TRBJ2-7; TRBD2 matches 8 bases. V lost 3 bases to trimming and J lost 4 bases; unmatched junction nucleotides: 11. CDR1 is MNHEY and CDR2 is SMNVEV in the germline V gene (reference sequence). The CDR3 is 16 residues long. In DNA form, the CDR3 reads TGTGCCAGCAGTTTGGACCTAGGCGGGAGGTCTTACGAGCAGTACTTC. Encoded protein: CASSLDLGGRSYEQYF.

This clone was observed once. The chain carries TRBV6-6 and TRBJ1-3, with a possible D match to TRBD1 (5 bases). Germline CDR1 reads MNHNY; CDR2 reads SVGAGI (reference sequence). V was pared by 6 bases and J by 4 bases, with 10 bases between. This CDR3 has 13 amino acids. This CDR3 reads CASRGRAGNTIYF. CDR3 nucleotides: TGTGCCAGCAGGGGACGGGCAGGAAACACCATATATTTT.

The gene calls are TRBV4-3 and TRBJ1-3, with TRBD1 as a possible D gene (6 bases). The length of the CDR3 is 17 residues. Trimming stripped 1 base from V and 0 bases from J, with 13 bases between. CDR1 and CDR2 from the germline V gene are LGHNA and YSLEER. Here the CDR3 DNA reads TGCGCCAGCAGCCAAGCCGGGACACCTTTCTCTGGAAACACCATATATTTT. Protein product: CASSQAGTPFSGNTIYF.

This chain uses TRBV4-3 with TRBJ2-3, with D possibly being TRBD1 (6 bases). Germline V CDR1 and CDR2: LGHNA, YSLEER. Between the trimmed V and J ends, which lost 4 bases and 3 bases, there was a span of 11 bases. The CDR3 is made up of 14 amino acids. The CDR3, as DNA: TGCGCCAGCAGCCGAGTAGGGGGAACAGATACGCAGTATTTT. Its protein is CASSRVGGTDTQYF.

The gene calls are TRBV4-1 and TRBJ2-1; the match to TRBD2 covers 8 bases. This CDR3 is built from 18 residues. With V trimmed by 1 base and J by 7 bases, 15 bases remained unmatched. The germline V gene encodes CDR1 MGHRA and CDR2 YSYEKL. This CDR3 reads CASSQGSASGQGRNEQFF. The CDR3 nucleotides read TGCGCCAGCAGCCAAGGTTCGGCTAGCGGGCAAGGGAGGAATGAGCAGTTCTTC.

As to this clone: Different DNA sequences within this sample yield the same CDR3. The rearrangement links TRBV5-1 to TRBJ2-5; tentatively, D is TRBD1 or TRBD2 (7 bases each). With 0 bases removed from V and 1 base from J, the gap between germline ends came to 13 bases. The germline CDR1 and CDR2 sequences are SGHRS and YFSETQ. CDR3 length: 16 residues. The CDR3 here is CASSLVQGEGQETQYF. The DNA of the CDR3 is TGCGCCAGCAGCTTGGTTCAGGGGGAGGGCCAAGAGACCCAGTACTTC.